This TCR beta chain originates from a study of Graves' ophthalmopathy and Graves' hyperthyroidism. Findings and limits, study-wide: In predicting ophthalmopathy progression, the model reached 70% to 71% sensitivity and 72.22% specificity.

Amplification from RNA transcripts yielded the TCR beta CDR3 regions. RT-PCR with HTBI primers came first, then second-round multiplex PCR. TCRdb re-called the multiplex PCR reads through MiXCR, storing one row per CDR3 protein. The table lists about 39,000 distinct CDR3 sequences, about 50% of them singletons, with under 30% in the top ten. The germline V gene encodes CDR1 SGHDT and CDR2 YYEEEE. The CDR3 contains 13 residues. Trimming removed 1 base from V and 8 bases from J, with 7 bases in between. The PBMC fraction was derived from about 10 ml of fresh peripheral blood. There are many counts of this clonotype. Antigen unknown.

The TCR comes from an adult woman with stable Graves' hyperthyroidism. Sequenced input: peripheral blood. The V call is TRBV5-6, the J call TRBJ1-6, with no clear D. CDR3 sequence: CASSLMWDSPLHF. CDR3 DNA: TGTGCCAGCAGCTTGATGTGGGATTCACCCCTCCACTTT.